Listed here are 17 T cell receptor beta chains from one sample, sequenced in a study of CD8+ T cells in alopecia areata. The treatment was: oral pan-JAK inhibitor, 5-10 mg twice daily. Extracted RNA was reverse transcribed into cDNA, the sequencing template. Here immunoSEQ multiplex PCR was the method, and the copy in TCRdb shows in-frame clones only, minus some. The profile shows just over 150,000 clones, under 70% of them singletons. Sample: CD4+ T cells sorted from blood, taken at week 4, from a patient treated with tofacitinib. The receptor set was obtained from a human donor with alopecia areata.

The chain is built from TRBV29-1 and TRBJ2-1, with D perhaps given as TRBD1 or TRBD2 (5 bases each). Germline assignment: CDR1 SQVTM and CDR2 ANQGSEA. The CDR3 consists of 13 residues. Deletions cut 8 bases from V and 6 bases from J, with 17 bases between. The CDR3 sequence is CSPYYRDLNEQFF. The CDR3 DNA sequence: TGCAGCCCATACTACCGGGACCTCAATGAGCAGTTCTTC.

This clone has ten or more counts. Here the CDR3 DNA reads TGTGCCAGCAGCCCCCGGGGGGGGGTAGCCTACGAGCAGTACTTC. This codes for CASSPRGGVAYEQYF. The V call is TRBV7-9, the J call TRBJ2-7, with 8 positions matching TRBD2. CDR3 length equals 15 residues. V was clipped by 5 bases and J by 2 bases; unmatched bases: 8. The germline V gene encodes CDR1 SEHNR and CDR2 FQNEAQ (reference sequence).

The chain joins TRBV30 to TRBJ1-6; no reliable D call. Germline V gives CDR1 GTSNPN, CDR2 SVGIG (reference sequence). The CDR3 extends over 14 amino acids. V gave up 1 base and J gave up 6 bases, with 10 bases separating them. The CDR3 coding sequence is TGTGCCTGGAGTGGGATGAAGGGTAATTCACCCCTCCACTTT. This gives the protein CAWSGMKGNSPLHF. Combining the CDR3 with reference TRBV30 and TRBJ1-6 gives the whole variable domain SQTIHQWPATLVQPVGSPLSLECTVEGTSNPNLYWYRQAAGRGLQLLFYSVGIGQISSEVPQNLSASRPQDRQFILSSKKLLLSDSGFYLCAWSGMKGNSPLHFGNGTRLTVT.

The chain carries TRBV27 and TRBJ1-1; perhaps TRBD1 as D (5 bases). Germline CDR1 and CDR2: MNHEY and SMNVEV (reference sequence). This CDR3 has 14 amino acids. Trimming removed 5 bases at V and 2 bases at J, with 12 bases between. CDR3 sequence reads: CASSARGRNTEAFF. CDR3 nucleotide sequence: TGTGCCAGCAGTGCCCGGGGACGCAACACTGAAGCTTTCTTT.

In regard to this clone: One end of the junction is discordant with germline, which a read error may explain. The V gene is TRBV5-1, the J gene TRBJ1-4, with TRBD1 matching 7 bases. The CDR3 has 14 residues. Per the germline V gene, CDR1 is SGHRS and CDR2 is YFSETQ. The CDR3 sequence: CASSLTPETGDCSF. The CDR3 nucleotides are TGCGCCAGCAGCTTAACACCGGAAACAGGGGATTGTTCATTT.

This clone occurred a few times. CDR3 protein: CASSLVTPAGTGELFF. The CDR3 DNA sequence: TGTGCCAGCAGCCTGGTGACCCCCGCTGGCACCGGGGAGCTGTTTTTT. This chain links TRBV14 with TRBJ2-2; D remains unclear. Germline V gives CDR1 SGHDN, CDR2 FVKESK. V was trimmed by 4 bases and J by 4 bases, leaving 16 bases between them. This CDR3 is built from 16 residues.

The gene calls are TRBV18 and TRBJ1-2; 7 bases are a match to TRBD1. CDR3 size: 14 residues. Germline V CDR1 and CDR2: KGHSH, LQKENI. V lost 3 bases and J lost 2; bases outside the gene matches: 3. The CDR3 here is CASSPLGQNYGYTF. The DNA of the CDR3 is TGTGCCAGCTCACCCCTGGGACAGAACTATGGCTACACCTTC.

The chain links TRBV10-3 to TRBJ1-1, with 8 bases that match TRBD1. This CDR3 is 14 amino acids long. The trim removed 11 bases at V and 0 bases at J, leaving 8 bases unmatched. Germline V gene sequence: CDR1 ENHRY, CDR2 SYGVKD. The CDR3 here is CAVGQGGMNTEAFF. CDR3 DNA: TGTGCCGTCGGACAGGGTGGGATGAACACTGAAGCTTTCTTT.

CDR3 coding DNA: TGTGCCTGGACCGTAGACAGTAGGGCTGGGACAGATACGCAGTATTTT. As protein: CAWTVDSRAGTDTQYF. This chain connects TRBV30 to TRBJ2-3, with D possibly TRBD1 on 5 matching bases. The V gene's germline CDR1 is GTSNPN and CDR2 SVGIG (reference sequence). This CDR3 is 16 amino acids long. V dropped 4 bases and J dropped 3 bases, with 20 bases sitting between them.

This clone has more than one count but fewer than ten. This sequence joins TRBV29-1 and TRBJ2-7; 8 bases map to TRBD1. V trimming: 7 bases; J trimming: 3 bases; junction bases outside the gene matches: 8. Germline CDR1 SQVTM, CDR2 ANQGSEA. This CDR3 spans 13 amino acids. The CDR3 region has the DNA TGCAGCGCGCGGACAGGGCTATACTACGAGCAGTACTTC. Amino acid sequence: CSARTGLYYEQYF.

V is TRBV7-2 and J is TRBJ2-5; D unresolved. V was cut by 5 bases and J by 0 bases, with 7 bases left in between. The CDR3 length is 13 residues. The germline V gene has CDR1 SGHTA and CDR2 FQGNSA. CDR3 nucleotides: TGTGCCAGCAGCCCCCTGTACCAAGAGACCCAGTACTTC. Its translation: CASSPLYQETQYF.

This clone occurred once. This chain uses TRBV5-1 with TRBJ2-5; D possibly corresponds to TRBD2 (6 bases). Germline assignment: CDR1 SGHRS and CDR2 YFSETQ. Trimming left V 4 bases short and J 5 bases short, with 18 bases between. The CDR3 spans 15 residues. The chain's CDR3 is CASSLRGLRGETQYF. The CDR3 bases are TGCGCCAGCAGCCTAAGGGGACTCCGCGGGGAGACCCAGTACTTC.

This clone has just one count. This chain joins TRBV5-1 and TRBJ1-2; possibly TRBD1 for D (5 bases). The ends were cut back, 4 bases at V and 0 bases at J, with 13 bases in the middle. CDR1 SGHRS and CDR2 YFSETQ come from the germline V gene. The CDR3 spans 15 residues. For the CDR3, the DNA is TGCGCCAGCAGCGAGGGGACGGTAGCTAACTATGGCTACACCTTC. Its translation: CASSEGTVANYGYTF.

This chain links TRBV4-3 with TRBJ2-7, with 7 positions matching TRBD2. Germline trimming cut 0 bases from V and 4 bases from J; bases unmatched to any gene: 9. The CDR3 runs 16 residues. Germline CDR1 is LGHNA and CDR2 is YSLEER. The DNA of the CDR3 is TGCGCCAGCAGCCAAGAATTCCGTGGGAGGGAGTACGAGCAGTACTTC. This codes for CASSQEFRGREYEQYF.

This clone appeared a single time. The chain is built from TRBV2 and TRBJ1-2; no clear D gene. The CDR3 length is 12 residues. V dropped 2 bases and J dropped 4 bases, with 5 bases sitting between them. Germline V gives CDR1 SNHLY, CDR2 FYNNEI. CDR3 bases: TGTGCCAGCAGTGAACCTACCTATGGCTACACCTTC. Translated, it gives CASSEPTYGYTF.

The V and J genes are TRBV7-3 and TRBJ2-5, with 8 nucleotides matching TRBD1. This CDR3 region has 13 residues. Germline V gene lookup returns CDR1 SGHTA and CDR2 FQGTGA. V lost 8 bases to trimming and J lost 7 bases; unmatched junction nucleotides: 9. The CDR3 DNA sequence: TGTGCCAGCCTAACAGGGGGGCACGTGACCCAGTACTTC. Translated: CASLTGGHVTQYF. Full variable domain (remainder filled in from reference TRBV7-3 and TRBJ2-5): GAGVSQTPSNKVTEKGKYVELRCDPISGHTALYWYRQSLGQGPEFLIYFQGTGAADDSGLPNDRFFAVRPEGSVSTLKIQRTERGDSAVYLCASLTGGHVTQYFGPGTRLLVL.

The V call is TRBV29-1, the J call TRBJ1-2; the D gene is possibly TRBD1 (6 bases). The CDR3 runs 14 residues. With 3 bases removed from V and 4 bases from J, the gap between germline ends came to 15 bases. Germline V gene lookup returns CDR1 SQVTM and CDR2 ANQGSEA. The CDR3 sequence is CSVDSGGAGYGYTF. In DNA form, the CDR3 reads TGCAGCGTTGATTCCGGGGGCGCGGGCTATGGCTACACCTTC.